The TCR beta chain described here comes from a study of response to subunit inactivated influenza vaccine. Study observations and caveats: Authors suggested each seasonal flu vaccination may recruit only limited numbers of new T cells.

This clonotype was counted a few times. Its antigen is currently unknown. From the RT-PCR reads, TCRdb called clonotypes with MiXCR, one entry per CDR3 protein. There are 450,000 to 550,000 distinct CDR3 sequences in the sample; 25% occur only once, and over 1.5% lies in the top ten. V shed 4 bases and J shed 4 bases, with 13 bases lying between them. CDR1 and CDR2 from the germline V gene are LGHDT and YNNKEL (reference sequence). This CDR3 spans 14 amino acids. This chain connects TRBV3-1 to TRBJ1-2; D not certain. The TCR comes from a man in his forties or fifties who received an inactivated influenza vaccine. Sequences were derived from CD4+ T cells sorted from PBMCs, sampled 5 days after vaccination. The CDR3 DNA reads as TGTGCCAGCAGCCGCGAGGGCAGTTTCTATGGCTACACCTTC. Protein: CASSREGSFYGYTF.